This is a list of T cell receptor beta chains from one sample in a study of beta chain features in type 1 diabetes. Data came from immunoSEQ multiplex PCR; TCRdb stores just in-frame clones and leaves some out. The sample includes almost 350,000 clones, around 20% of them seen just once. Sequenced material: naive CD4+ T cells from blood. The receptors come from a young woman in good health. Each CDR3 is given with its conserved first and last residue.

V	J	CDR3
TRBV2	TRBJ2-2	CASAVLGELFF
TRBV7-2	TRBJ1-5	CASSLGGGPQPQHF
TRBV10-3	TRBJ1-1	CAISDHRGLTEAFF
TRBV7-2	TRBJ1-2	CASRGREEGYGYTF
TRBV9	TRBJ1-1	CASSVLQGNTEAFF
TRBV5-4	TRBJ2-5	CASSQAGQVGRETQYF
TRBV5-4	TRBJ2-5	CASTATSGRQETQYF
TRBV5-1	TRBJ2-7	CASSEADRGISYEQYF
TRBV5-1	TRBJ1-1	CASSPRRVDTEAFF
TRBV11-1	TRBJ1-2	CASSIRTGDNGYTF
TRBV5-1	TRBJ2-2	CASSFGANTGELFF
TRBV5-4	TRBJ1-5	CASSLDGGNQPQHF
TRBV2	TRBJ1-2	CASSERGDGYTF
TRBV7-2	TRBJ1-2	CASSLADRSSGYTF
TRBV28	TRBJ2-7	CASSRETYEQYF
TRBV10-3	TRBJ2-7	CAISDSTASYEQYF
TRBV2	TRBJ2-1	CASTAGQVNNEQFF
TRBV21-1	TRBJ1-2	CASSRTCDGYTF
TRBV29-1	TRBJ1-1	CSVGQKNTEAFF
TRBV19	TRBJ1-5	CASSAPPGTGRNQPQHF
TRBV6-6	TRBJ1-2	CASSYSQGGYTF
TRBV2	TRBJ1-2	CASSGGPGTVGVPNYGYTF
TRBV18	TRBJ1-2	CASSPTLPLSRENGYTF
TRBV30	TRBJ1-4	CAWSVGTVGKLFF
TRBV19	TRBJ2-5	CASSIDPGAGETQYF
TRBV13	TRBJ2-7	CASSRPGSYEQYF
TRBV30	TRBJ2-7	CAWSVLAQRGEQYF
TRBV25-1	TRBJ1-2	CASSGAGAYGYTF
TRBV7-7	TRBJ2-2	CASSPTGNTGELFF
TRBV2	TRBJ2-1	CASSTSGSYNEQFF
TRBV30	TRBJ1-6	CAWSVANSPLHF
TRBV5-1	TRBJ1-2	CASSPDGDYGYTF
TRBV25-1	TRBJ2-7	CASSVAGINEQYF
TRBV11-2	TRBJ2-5	CASSPGLETQYF
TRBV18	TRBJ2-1	CASSPPRATSNEQFF
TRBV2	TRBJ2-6	CASRGPGGANVLTF
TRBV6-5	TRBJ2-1	CASSYTGVGSYNEQFF
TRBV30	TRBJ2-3	CAWESTDTQYF
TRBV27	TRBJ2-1	CATAIPMEREQFF
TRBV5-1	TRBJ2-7	CASSPGQSSDEQYF
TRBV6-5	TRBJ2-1	CASSYAGNEQFF
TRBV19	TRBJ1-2	CASSMGLDYGYTF
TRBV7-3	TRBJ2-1	CASSLKAGGRDEQFF
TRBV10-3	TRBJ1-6	CAISRTGGNSPLHF